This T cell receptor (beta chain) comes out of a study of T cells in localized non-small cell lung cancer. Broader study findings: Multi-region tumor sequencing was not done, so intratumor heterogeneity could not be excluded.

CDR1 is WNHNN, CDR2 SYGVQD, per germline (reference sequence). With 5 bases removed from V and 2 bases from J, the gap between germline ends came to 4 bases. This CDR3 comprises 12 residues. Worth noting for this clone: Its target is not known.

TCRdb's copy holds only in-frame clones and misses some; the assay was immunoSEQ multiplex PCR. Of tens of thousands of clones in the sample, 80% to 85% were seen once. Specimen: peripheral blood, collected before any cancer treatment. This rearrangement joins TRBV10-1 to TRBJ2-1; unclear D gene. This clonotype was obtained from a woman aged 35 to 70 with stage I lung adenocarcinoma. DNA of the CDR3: TGCGCCAGCAGTTCAACCTACAATGAGCAGTTCTTC. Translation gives CASSSTYNEQFF.